This T cell receptor beta chain was identified during a study of regulatory and conventional T cells in breast cancer (dated by TCRdb to the mid-2010s). This clonotype was found many times. The antigen this receptor binds is unknown. The record has no base qualities; no much larger clone is one base away. Trimming takes 5 bases from V and 7 bases from J, and the germline ends sit 15 bases apart. The CDR3 holds 14 amino acids from the cysteine to the phenylalanine. Solely the CDR3 DNA is kept, with 42 bases framed from the first base. CDR1 SGHTA and CDR2 FQGNSA are derived from the germline V gene. Library generation was performed with PCR. Sequencing relied on an Illumina MiSeq. TCRdb applied fastp at Q25 and MiXCR to the public reads, then kept only in-frame beta chains. CDR3 protein duplicates are merged, each entry listing the most common genes and DNA. The sample contains 15,000 or so distinct CDR3 sequences, approximately 35% of them found a single time. The biggest ten clones account for around 1.5% of the sample.

The V and J segments used are TRBV7-2 and TRBJ2-1; perhaps TRBD1 is the D gene, with 5 bases matching. The TCR was taken from a female donor in good health. Material for sequencing was conventional T cells from blood. The sequence in DNA is TGTGCCAGCAGCATGATGACAGTAGGGAATGAGCAGTTCTTC. It encodes CASSMMTVGNEQFF.